These T cell receptor beta chains were read from a single sample in a study of response to subunit inactivated influenza vaccine. In TCRdb, the RT-PCR reads were re-called with MiXCR into one record per CDR3 protein. The sample lists almost 600,000 distinct CDR3 sequences; 12% to 15% were seen once. Sequenced here: PBMCs from blood, sampled approximately 13 days after vaccination. The source is a man aged 50 to 59 who received an inactivated influenza vaccine. CDR3s include the opening cysteine and the closing phenylalanine or tryptophan. The D gene is left open where the match is weak. The size of a clone is reported for some rows only, either as once, few or many, or as a class for expanded clones.

J,size,D,V,CDR3,DNA
TRBJ2-1,-,TRBD2,TRBV13,CASSLSAGIPYNEQFF,TGTGCCAGCAGCTTATCAGCGGGGATTCCATACAATGAGCAGTTCTTC
TRBJ2-2,few,-,TRBV7-8,CASSLGAGTWAGELFF,TGTGCCAGCAGCTTAGGGGCGGGGACCTGGGCCGGGGAGCTGTTTTTT
TRBJ2-7,many,-,TRBV5-1,CASSVPGEQYF,TGCGCCAGCAGCGTTCCCGGCGAGCAGTACTTC
TRBJ2-3,-,TRBD2,TRBV5-1,CASSLVTGGSTDTQYF,TGCGCCAGCAGCTTGGTTACGGGGGGAAGCACAGATACGCAGTATTTT
TRBJ2-2,few,-,TRBV7-8,CASSLAGQHGELFF,TGTGCCAGCAGCTTGGCGGGGCAGCACGGGGAGCTGTTTTTT
TRBJ1-1,-,-,TRBV7-2,CATGTRIEAFF,TGTGCCACCGGCACCCGGATTGAAGCTTTCTTT
TRBJ2-1,few,-,TRBV5-1,CASSLTFGGTLNEQFF,TGCGCCAGCAGCTTGACTTTTGGCGGGACCTTAAATGAGCAGTTCTTC
TRBJ1-1,few,-,TRBV3-1,CASSARQENTEAFF,TGTGCCAGCAGCGCTCGACAGGAGAACACTGAAGCTTTCTTT
TRBJ2-5,-,TRBD2,TRBV7-8,CASSPGTSYKTQYF,TGTGCCAGCAGCCCAGGGACTAGCTATAAGACCCAGTACTTC
TRBJ1-1,few,TRBD1,TRBV3-1,CASSHGTGEAFF,TGTGCCAGCAGCCACGGGACAGGGGAAGCTTTCTTT
TRBJ2-2,many,-,TRBV5-1,CASSLAQYTGELFF,TGCGCCAGCAGCTTGGCACAGTACACCGGGGAGCTGTTTTTT
TRBJ2-7,few,TRBD2,TRBV12-3/TRBV12-4,CASSMNLGLANSYEQYF,TGTGCCAGCAGTATGAACCTCGGACTAGCGAACTCCTACGAGCAGTACTTC
TRBJ2-1,-,TRBD2,TRBV7-2,CASSPSSGLAGGNEQFF,TGTGCCAGCAGCCCGAGCTCGGGACTAGCGGGCGGCAATGAGCAGTTCTTC
TRBJ1-5,few,-,TRBV12-3/TRBV12-4,CASSSRQFNQPQHF,TGTGCCAGCAGTTCAAGACAGTTCAATCAGCCCCAGCATTTT
TRBJ2-5,-,-,TRBV6-1,CASRGGYQETQYF,TGTGCCAGCAGAGGGGGTTATCAAGAGACCCAGTACTTC
TRBJ1-1,many,-,TRBV28,CASRSPGRTEAFF,TGTGCCAGCAGGTCGCCGGGACGCACTGAAGCTTTCTTT
TRBJ1-2,many,-,TRBV7-9,CASRLLGGYTF,TGTGCCAGCAGACTTCTCGGGGGCTACACCTTC
TRBJ2-5,-,TRBD2,TRBV29-1,CSVKASGGTTQETQYF,TGCAGCGTTAAGGCTAGCGGGGGGACGACCCAAGAGACCCAGTACTTC
TRBJ1-1,few,-,TRBV29-1,CSVFRNTEAFF,TGCAGCGTTTTTAGGAACACTGAAGCTTTCTTT
TRBJ2-1,few,-,TRBV6-2/TRBV6-3,CASSYSGAARANEQFF,TGTGCCAGCAGTTACTCGGGGGCCGCGAGAGCGAATGAGCAGTTCTTC
TRBJ2-5,few,-,TRBV28,CASKPDAPETQYF,TGTGCCAGCAAACCGGACGCCCCGGAGACCCAGTACTTC
TRBJ1-6,few,-,TRBV4-3,CASSQSITVRDSPLHF,TGCGCCAGCAGCCAATCTATCACGGTGCGGGATTCACCCCTCCACTTT